This record covers a single T cell receptor beta chain. The antigen is undetermined. This sample is drawn from a study of blood T cells in healthy people across ages. Whole-study context: Template switching recovered approximately one barcoded beta molecule for every two T cells.

Broader study findings: Higher diversity and more naive CD4+ cells were features of long-lived donors, compared to aged donors.

The CDR3 runs 16 residues. Germline V gene data show CDR1 as SGHVS and CDR2 as FNYEAQ. The V and J ends lost 2 bases and 2 bases, in that order; junction bases with no gene match: 6. Primed by a sample-barcoded 5' primer and a J-beta primer mix, a second PCR proceeded for about 6 to 11 cycles. TCRdb called the 5' RACE reads again in MiXCR, with one record for every CDR3 protein. This sample has around 1,000,000 distinct CDR3 sequences; 20% to 25% occur once, and the top ten carry approximately 0.71%. The same specimen was also included in a second study, on T cells of mothers and their children. As that study records: All extracted RNA went into cDNA synthesis, approximately 1.5 ug per 15 ul. Per child, roughly 3.1 million TCR beta CDR3 reads were obtained, against over 8.5 million per mother.

The specimen sequenced was blood. This clonotype originated in a girl aged 2 to 9 in good health. This chain links TRBV7-6 with TRBJ2-3, with 8 bases matching TRBD2. For the CDR3, the DNA is TGTGCCAGCAGCTTATACGGGACTAGTCACACAGATACGCAGTATTTT. Amino acid sequence: CASSLYGTSHTDTQYF.